Listed below are T cell receptor beta chains from one sample, sequenced in a study of blood T cells in healthy people across ages. TCRdb analysed the 5' RACE reads with MiXCR anew, one entry per CDR3 protein. The sample has some 1.5 million distinct CDR3 sequences; 28% are singletons. Sequenced sample: blood. Source of these receptors: a woman aged 25 to 39 in good health. The CDR3 runs from the conserved cysteine through the conserved F or W. D genes are given only for firm matches. Some rows have no size entry. The others give once, few or many, or a class for an expanded clone.

>TRBV20-1|TRBJ2-7|TRBD2|few
CSANSAGGGSYEQYF
TGCAGTGCTAATTCTGCGGGAGGGGGCTCCTACGAGCAGTACTTC
>TRBV20-1|TRBJ2-5|.|few
CSATIQETQYF
TGCAGTGCCACTATCCAAGAGACCCAGTACTTC
>TRBV7-2|TRBJ2-5|TRBD2|.
CASSGAGGGETQYF
TGTGCCAGCTCAGGTGCGGGGGGAGGAGAGACCCAGTACTTC
>TRBV20-1|TRBJ2-4|TRBD2|many
CSAPRTSGKNIQYF
TGCAGTGCTCCCCGGACTAGCGGGAAAAACATTCAGTACTTC
>TRBV2|TRBJ2-7|TRBD2|.
CASVLAGGYNEQYF
TGTGCCAGTGTATTAGCGGGGGGCTACAATGAGCAGTACTTC
>TRBV7-2|TRBJ2-7|.|many
CASCIQGSYEQYF
TGTGCCAGCTGTATCCAGGGATCCTACGAGCAGTACTTC
>TRBV12-3/TRBV12-4|TRBJ2-3|.|few
CASSPRRSFTDTQYF
TGTGCCAGCAGCCCTCGGAGGTCGTTCACAGATACGCAGTATTTT
>TRBV5-4|TRBJ2-5|.|.
CASSSAVPGGETQYF
TGTGCCAGCAGTTCTGCTGTGCCAGGAGGAGAGACCCAGTACTTC
>TRBV30|TRBJ2-7|.|few
CAWRKLVEQYF
TGTGCCTGGAGGAAGCTTGTCGAGCAGTACTTC
>TRBV12-3/TRBV12-4|TRBJ2-3|.|few
CASSFGIDGDTQYF
TGTGCCAGCAGTTTCGGAATCGACGGGGATACGCAGTATTTT
>TRBV29-1|TRBJ2-2|.|few
CSVESGPLSTGELFF
TGCAGCGTTGAGTCAGGGCCCCTTTCCACCGGGGAGCTGTTTTTT
>TRBV7-2|TRBJ2-5|.|many
CASTTLGAASVEQYF
TGTGCCAGCACCACGTTAGGGGCCGCTTCGGTAGAGCAGTACTTC
>TRBV7-2|TRBJ1-1|.|.
CASSRWTEVFF
TGTGCCAGCAGCCGGTGGACTGAAGTTTTCTTT
>TRBV3-1|TRBJ2-1|TRBD2|.
CASSQSVAGGPRNEQFF
TGTGCCAGCAGCCAATCGGTAGCGGGAGGGCCGCGAAATGAGCAGTTCTTC
>TRBV7-9|TRBJ2-7|.|many
CASSRPDATAQYF
TGTGCCAGCAGCAGACCGGACGCGACGGCGCAGTACTTC
>TRBV12-3/TRBV12-4|TRBJ1-1|.|once
CASTWAGVTEAFF
TGTGCCAGCACCTGGGCAGGGGTGACTGAAGCTTTCTTT
>TRBV7-9|TRBJ2-5|TRBD1|.
CASSITTGKETQYF
TGTGCCAGCAGCATTACGACAGGGAAAGAGACCCAGTACTTC
>TRBV5-1|TRBJ1-4|.|.
CASSLRALGDEKLFF
TGCGCCAGCAGCTTGCGGGCGTTAGGGGATGAAAAACTGTTTTTT
>TRBV6-6|TRBJ2-7|.|once
CASSSDVYKQYF
TGTGCCAGCAGTTCCGACGTATACAAGCAGTACTTC
>TRBV5-5|TRBJ1-6|.|few
CASSLLREVSPLHF
TGTGCCAGCAGCTTACTCCGGGAGGTATCACCCCTCCACTTT
>TRBV2|TRBJ2-7|TRBD1|.
CASSVDRGIYEQYF
TGTGCCAGCAGTGTCGACAGGGGCATATACGAGCAGTACTTC
>TRBV29-1|TRBJ2-1|TRBD1|.
CSAWDREGNEQFF
TGCAGCGCTTGGGACAGGGAGGGCAATGAGCAGTTCTTC
>TRBV20-1|TRBJ2-3|.|.
CSAPGDGAEKITDTQYF
TGCAGTGCCCCAGGGGACGGAGCGGAGAAAATTACAGATACGCAGTATTTT
>TRBV28|TRBJ1-1|TRBD1|few
CASSLIGQGAWNTEAFF
TGTGCCAGCAGTTTAATCGGACAGGGGGCTTGGAACACTGAAGCTTTCTTT
>TRBV6-6|TRBJ1-1|.|.
CASSYSGWRGNTEAFF
TGTGCCAGCAGTTACTCGGGTTGGAGGGGAAACACTGAAGCTTTCTTT
>TRBV7-9|TRBJ2-7|TRBD1|.
CASSLGGQGEQYF
TGTGCCAGCAGCTTAGGGGGACAGGGCGAGCAGTACTTC